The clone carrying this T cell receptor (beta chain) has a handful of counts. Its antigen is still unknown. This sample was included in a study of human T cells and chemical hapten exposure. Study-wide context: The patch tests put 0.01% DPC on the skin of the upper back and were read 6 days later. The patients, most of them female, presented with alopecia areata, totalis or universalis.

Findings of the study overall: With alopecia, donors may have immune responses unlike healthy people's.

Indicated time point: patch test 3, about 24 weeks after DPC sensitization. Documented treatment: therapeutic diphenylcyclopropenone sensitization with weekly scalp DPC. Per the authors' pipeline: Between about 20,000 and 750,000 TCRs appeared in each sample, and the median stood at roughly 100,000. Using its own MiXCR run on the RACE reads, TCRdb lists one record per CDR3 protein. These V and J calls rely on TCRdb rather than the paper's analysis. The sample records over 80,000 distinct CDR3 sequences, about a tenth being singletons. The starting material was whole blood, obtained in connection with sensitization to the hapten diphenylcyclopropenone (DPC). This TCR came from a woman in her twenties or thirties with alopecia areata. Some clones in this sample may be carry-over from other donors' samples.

The CDR3 DNA follows: TGCAGTGCTAGAGATGGCCGGGGCTCCTACAATGAGCAGTTCTTC. Protein sequence: CSARDGRGSYNEQFF. The chain joins TRBV20-1 to TRBJ2-1, with D perhaps TRBD2 (5 bases). Deletions cut 0 bases from V and 0 bases from J, with 9 bases between. The CDR3 spans 15 residues. CDR1 and CDR2 (germline): DFQATT, SNEGSKA (reference sequence).